These T cell receptor beta chains were read from a single sample in a study of beta chain features in type 1 diabetes. Assay: immunoSEQ multiplex PCR; the TCRdb copy retains only in-frame clones and omits some. The sample lists approximately 170,000 clones, 7.8% occurring once. Sequenced: central memory CD4+ T cells from blood. Source of these receptors: a woman between 40 and 50 years old with type 1 diabetes. The CDR3 runs from the conserved cysteine through the conserved F or W. A D gene is named only where the DNA matches it firmly. Size values are once, few and many counts, or a class for expanded clones, and some rows have none.

v_gene,d_gene,abundance,j_gene,CDR3aa,CDR3nt
TRBV5-1,TRBD1,-,TRBJ2-2,CASSLQGQGNTGELFF,TGCGCCAGCAGCTTGCAAGGACAGGGGAACACCGGGGAGCTGTTTTTT
TRBV5-6,TRBD1,-,TRBJ1-5,CASSLGQGRRDQPQHF,TGTGCCAGCAGCTTGGGACAGGGCCGGCGGGATCAGCCCCAGCATTTT
TRBV7-9,TRBD2,-,TRBJ2-7,CASSSPSGGLSYEQYF,TGTGCCAGCAGCAGCCCTAGCGGGGGCCTCTCCTACGAGCAGTACTTC
TRBV4-1,-,-,TRBJ2-2,CASSQVSTGELFF,TGCGCCAGCAGCCAAGTATCCACCGGGGAGCTGTTTTTT
TRBV7-2,TRBD1,-,TRBJ2-1,CASSLARGNEQFF,TGTGCCAGCAGCTTAGCCAGGGGGAATGAGCAGTTCTTC
TRBV5-1,-,few,TRBJ2-3,CASSLGQDTDTQYF,TGCGCCAGCAGCTTGGGACAGGACACAGATACGCAGTATTTT
TRBV15,-,-,TRBJ1-6,CATSREWQVNSPLHF,TGTGCCACCAGCAGAGAGTGGCAGGTTAATTCACCCCTCCACTTT
TRBV10-3,TRBD2,-,TRBJ2-7,CAISGPSIAGASYEQYF,TGTGCCATCAGTGGGCCGTCGATAGCGGGGGCTTCCTACGAGCAGTACTTC
TRBV9,-,-,TRBJ1-2,CASSRGGAYGYTF,TGTGCCAGCAGCCGGGGGGGGGCTTATGGCTACACCTTC
TRBV5-1,-,few,TRBJ2-3,CASRGDFLTDTQYF,TGCGCCAGCAGGGGGGACTTCCTCACAGATACGCAGTATTTT
TRBV18,-,-,TRBJ1-6,CASSPDSSNSPLHF,TGTGCCAGCTCACCGGACAGCAGCAATTCACCCCTCCACTTT
TRBV15,-,few,TRBJ2-3,CATSRVGLPQYF,TGTGCCACCAGCAGAGTGGGACTTCCGCAGTATTTT
TRBV9,-,-,TRBJ1-2,CASSTTQQGASGGYTF,TGTGCCAGCAGCACAACCCAACAGGGTGCGAGTGGAGGCTACACCTTC
TRBV18,-,few,TRBJ1-5,CASSRGGGDQPQHF,TGTGCCAGCTCACGGGGAGGGGGAGATCAGCCCCAGCATTTT
TRBV19,-,-,TRBJ2-4,CASSIEGGPKNIQYF,TGTGCCAGTAGTATAGAAGGAGGGCCCAAAAACATTCAGTACTTC
TRBV7-2,-,-,TRBJ1-5,CASNAQQGQPQHF,TGTGCCAGCAACGCCCAACAGGGACAGCCCCAGCATTTT
TRBV5-1,-,-,TRBJ2-7,CASRVMGNSYEQYF,TGCGCCAGCAGGGTAATGGGCAACTCCTACGAGCAGTACTTC
TRBV20-1,-,-,TRBJ2-7,CSAGPIYEQYF,TGCAGTGCTGGCCCCATCTACGAGCAGTACTTC
TRBV7-3,-,-,TRBJ2-5,CASSLMGRVKETQYF,TGTGCCAGCAGCTTAATGGGCAGGGTAAAAGAGACCCAGTACTTC
TRBV7-9,TRBD2,few,TRBJ2-7,CASSFGLAGDEQYF,TGTGCCAGCAGCTTTGGACTAGCGGGAGACGAGCAGTACTTC
TRBV28,-,-,TRBJ1-4,CASSFEGAVNEKLFF,TGTGCCAGCAGTTTCGAAGGGGCCGTCAATGAAAAACTGTTTTTT